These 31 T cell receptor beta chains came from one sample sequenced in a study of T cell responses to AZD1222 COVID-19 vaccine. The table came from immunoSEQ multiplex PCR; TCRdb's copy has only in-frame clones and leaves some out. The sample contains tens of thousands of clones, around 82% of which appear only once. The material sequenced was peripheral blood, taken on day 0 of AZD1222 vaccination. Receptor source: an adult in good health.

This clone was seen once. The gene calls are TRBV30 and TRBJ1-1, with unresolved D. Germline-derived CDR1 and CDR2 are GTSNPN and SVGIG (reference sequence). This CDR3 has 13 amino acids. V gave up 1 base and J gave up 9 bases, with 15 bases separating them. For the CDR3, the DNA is TGTGCCTGGAGTGGGGCAGAAACCGTGCAAGCTTTCTTT. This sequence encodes CAWSGAETVQAFF.

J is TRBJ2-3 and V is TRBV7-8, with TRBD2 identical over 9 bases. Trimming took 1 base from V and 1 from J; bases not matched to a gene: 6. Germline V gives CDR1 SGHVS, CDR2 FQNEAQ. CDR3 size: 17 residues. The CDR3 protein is CASSLDPSGAGTDTQYF. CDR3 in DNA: TGTGCCAGCAGCTTAGATCCTAGCGGGGCTGGCACAGATACGCAGTATTTT.

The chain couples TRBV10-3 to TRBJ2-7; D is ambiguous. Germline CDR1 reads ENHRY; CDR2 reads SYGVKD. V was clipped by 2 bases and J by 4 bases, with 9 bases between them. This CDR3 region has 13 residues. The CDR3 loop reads CAISEGQTYEQYF. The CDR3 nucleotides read TGTGCCATCAGTGAGGGTCAGACATACGAGCAGTACTTC.

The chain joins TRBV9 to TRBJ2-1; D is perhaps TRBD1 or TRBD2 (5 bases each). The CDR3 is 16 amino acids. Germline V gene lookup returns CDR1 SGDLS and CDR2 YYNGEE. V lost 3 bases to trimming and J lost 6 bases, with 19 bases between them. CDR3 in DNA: TGTGCCAGCAGCGCCCCAGCCGGGACGCACGGCAATGAGCAGTTCTTC. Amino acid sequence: CASSAPAGTHGNEQFF. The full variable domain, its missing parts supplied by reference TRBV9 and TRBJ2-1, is DSGVTQTPKHLITATGQRVTLRCSPRSGDLSVYWYQQSLDQGLQFLIQYYNGEERAKGNILERFSAQQFPDLHSELNLSSLELGDSALYFCASSAPAGTHGNEQFFGPGTRLTVL.

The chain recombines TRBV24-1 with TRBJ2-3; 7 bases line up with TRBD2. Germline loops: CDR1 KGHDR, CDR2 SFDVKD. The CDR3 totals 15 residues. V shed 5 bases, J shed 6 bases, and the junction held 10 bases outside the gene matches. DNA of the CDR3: TGTGCCACCAGTGGGGGAGGGACTCTCTCGGATACGCAGTATTTT. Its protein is CATSGGGTLSDTQYF.

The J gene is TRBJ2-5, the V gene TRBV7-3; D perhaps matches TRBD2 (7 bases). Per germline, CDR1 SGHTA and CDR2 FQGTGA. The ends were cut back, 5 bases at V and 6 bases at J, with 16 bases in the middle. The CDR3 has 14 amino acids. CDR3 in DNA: TGTGCCAGCAGCCCGGGGGGCTGGGGAAAGACCCAGTACTTC. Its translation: CASSPGGWGKTQYF.

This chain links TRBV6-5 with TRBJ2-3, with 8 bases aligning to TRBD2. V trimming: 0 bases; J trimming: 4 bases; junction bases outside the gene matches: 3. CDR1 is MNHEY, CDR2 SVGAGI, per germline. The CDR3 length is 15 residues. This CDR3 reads CASSYSAGGSDTQYF. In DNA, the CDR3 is TGTGCCAGCAGTTACTCTGCGGGGGGTTCAGATACGCAGTATTTT.

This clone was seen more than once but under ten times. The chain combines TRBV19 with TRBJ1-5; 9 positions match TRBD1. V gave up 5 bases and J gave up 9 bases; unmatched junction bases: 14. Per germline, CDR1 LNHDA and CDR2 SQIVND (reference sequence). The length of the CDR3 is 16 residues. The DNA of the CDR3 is TGTGCCAGTAGTCTTGGGACAGGGAGCCCCGGAAGGCCCCAGCATTTT. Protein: CASSLGTGSPGRPQHF.

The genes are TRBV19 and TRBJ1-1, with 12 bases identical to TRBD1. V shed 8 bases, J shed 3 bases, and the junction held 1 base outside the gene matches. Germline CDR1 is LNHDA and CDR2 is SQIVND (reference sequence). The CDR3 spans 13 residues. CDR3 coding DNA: TGTGCCAGTGGGACAGGGGGCTACACTGAAGCTTTCTTT. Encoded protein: CASGTGGYTEAFF.

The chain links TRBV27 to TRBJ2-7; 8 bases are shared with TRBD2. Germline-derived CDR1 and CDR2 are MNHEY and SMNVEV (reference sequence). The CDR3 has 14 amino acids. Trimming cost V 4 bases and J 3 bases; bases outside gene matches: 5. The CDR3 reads CASSYTSGVYEQYF. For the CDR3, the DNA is TGTGCCAGCAGTTATACTAGCGGAGTCTACGAGCAGTACTTC.

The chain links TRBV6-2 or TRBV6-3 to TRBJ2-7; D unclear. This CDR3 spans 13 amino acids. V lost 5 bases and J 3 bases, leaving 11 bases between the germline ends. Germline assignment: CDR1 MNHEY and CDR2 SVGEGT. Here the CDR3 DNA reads TGTGCCAGCAGTCTTGGGTTATTCTACGAGCAGTACTTC. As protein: CASSLGLFYEQYF.

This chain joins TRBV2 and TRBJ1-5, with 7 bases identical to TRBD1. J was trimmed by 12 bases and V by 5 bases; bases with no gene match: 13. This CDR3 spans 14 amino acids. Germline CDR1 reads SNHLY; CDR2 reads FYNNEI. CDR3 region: CASSRRDSGGLQHF. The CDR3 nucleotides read TGTGCCAGCAGTCGACGGGACAGCGGGGGACTCCAGCATTTT.

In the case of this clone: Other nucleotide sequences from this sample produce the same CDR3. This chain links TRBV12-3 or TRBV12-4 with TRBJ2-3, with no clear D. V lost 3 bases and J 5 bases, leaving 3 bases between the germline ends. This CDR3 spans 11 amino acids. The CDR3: CASSFGDTQYF. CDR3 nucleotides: TGTGCCAGCAGTTTTGGAGATACGCAGTATTTT.

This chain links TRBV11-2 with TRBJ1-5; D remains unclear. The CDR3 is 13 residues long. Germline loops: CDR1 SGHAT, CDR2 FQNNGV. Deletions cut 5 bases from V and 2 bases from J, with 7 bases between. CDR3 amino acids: CASSPQGNQPQHF. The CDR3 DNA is TGTGCCAGCAGCCCTCAGGGCAATCAGCCCCAGCATTTT.

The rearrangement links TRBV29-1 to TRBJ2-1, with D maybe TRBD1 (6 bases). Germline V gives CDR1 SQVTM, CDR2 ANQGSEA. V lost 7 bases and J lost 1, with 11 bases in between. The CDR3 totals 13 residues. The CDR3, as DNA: TGCAGCGGGGGGACATCGTCCTACAATGAGCAGTTCTTC. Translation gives CSGGTSSYNEQFF.

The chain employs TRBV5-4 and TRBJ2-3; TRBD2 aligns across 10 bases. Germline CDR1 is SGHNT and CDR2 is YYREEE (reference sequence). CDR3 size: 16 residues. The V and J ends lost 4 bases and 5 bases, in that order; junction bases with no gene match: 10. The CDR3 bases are TGTGCCAGCAGCGGGGGGACTAGCGCTTGGGGAGATACGCAGTATTTT. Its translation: CASSGGTSAWGDTQYF.

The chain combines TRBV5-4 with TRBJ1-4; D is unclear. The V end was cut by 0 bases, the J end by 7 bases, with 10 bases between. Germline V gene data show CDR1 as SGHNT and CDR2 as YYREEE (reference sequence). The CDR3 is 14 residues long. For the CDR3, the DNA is TGTGCCAGCAGCTTGGGCAGAAGTTCTGAAAAACTGTTTTTT. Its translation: CASSLGRSSEKLFF.

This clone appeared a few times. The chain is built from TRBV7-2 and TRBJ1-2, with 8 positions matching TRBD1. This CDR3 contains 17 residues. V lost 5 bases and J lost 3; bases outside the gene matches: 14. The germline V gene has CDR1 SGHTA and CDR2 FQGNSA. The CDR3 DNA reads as TGTGCCAGCAGCGCCAACCCGGCAGGGGGCACGTACTATGGCTACACCTTC. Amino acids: CASSANPAGGTYYGYTF.

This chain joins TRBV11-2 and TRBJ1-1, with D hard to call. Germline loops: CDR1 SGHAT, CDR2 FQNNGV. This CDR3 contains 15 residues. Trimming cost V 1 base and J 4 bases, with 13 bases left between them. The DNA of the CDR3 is TGTGCCAGCAGCTTAGGGACGGCGGGCGGCACTGAAGCTTTCTTT. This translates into CASSLGTAGGTEAFF. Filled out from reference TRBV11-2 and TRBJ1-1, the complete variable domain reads EAGVAQSPRYKIIEKRQSVAFWCNPISGHATLYWYQQILGQGPKLLIQFQNNGVVDDSQLPKDRFSAERLKGVDSTLKIQPAKLEDSAVYLCASSLGTAGGTEAFFGQGTRLTVV.

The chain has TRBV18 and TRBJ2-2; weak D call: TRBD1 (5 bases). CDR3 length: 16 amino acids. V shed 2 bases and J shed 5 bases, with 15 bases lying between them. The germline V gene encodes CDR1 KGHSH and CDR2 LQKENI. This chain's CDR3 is CASSPRQGSGTGELFF. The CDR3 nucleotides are TGTGCCAGCTCACCAAGGCAGGGCTCTGGTACCGGGGAGCTGTTTTTT.

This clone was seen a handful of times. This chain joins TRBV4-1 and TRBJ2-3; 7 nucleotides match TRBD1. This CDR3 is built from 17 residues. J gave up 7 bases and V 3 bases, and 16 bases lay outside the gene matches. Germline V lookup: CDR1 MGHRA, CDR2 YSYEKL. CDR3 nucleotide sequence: TGCGCCAGCAGCCAGGGCCCCGCGACAGGGTATGATAATACGCAGTATTTT. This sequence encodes CASSQGPATGYDNTQYF.

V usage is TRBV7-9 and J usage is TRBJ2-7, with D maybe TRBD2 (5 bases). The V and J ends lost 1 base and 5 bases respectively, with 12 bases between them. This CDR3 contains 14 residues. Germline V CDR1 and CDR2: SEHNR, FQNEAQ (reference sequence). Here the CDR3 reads CASSLDVTEDEQYF. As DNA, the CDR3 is TGTGCCAGCAGCTTAGATGTTACGGAGGACGAGCAGTACTTC.

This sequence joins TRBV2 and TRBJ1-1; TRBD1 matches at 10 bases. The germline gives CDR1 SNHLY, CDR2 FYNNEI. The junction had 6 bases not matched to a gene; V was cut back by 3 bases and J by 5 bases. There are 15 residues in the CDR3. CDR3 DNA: TGTGCCAGCAGTGACCCGACAGGGGGCGTTACTGAAGCTTTCTTT. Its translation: CASSDPTGGVTEAFF.

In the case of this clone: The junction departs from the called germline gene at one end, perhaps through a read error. CDR3 sequence: CASRLGGTDTGELFF. The CDR3 DNA reads as TGTGCCAGCCGCTTGGGGGGGACGGACACCGGGGAGCTGTTTTTT. The chain employs TRBV5-6 and TRBJ2-2; the match to TRBD2 covers 7 bases. There are 15 residues in the CDR3. Germline CDR1 is SGHDT and CDR2 is YYEEEE.

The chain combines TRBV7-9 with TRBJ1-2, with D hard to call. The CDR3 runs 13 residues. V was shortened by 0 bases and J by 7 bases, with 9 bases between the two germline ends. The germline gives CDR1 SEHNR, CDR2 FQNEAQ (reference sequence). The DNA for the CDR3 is TGTGCCAGCAGCTTAGCTGGGGTGGTTGGCTACACCTTC. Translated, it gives CASSLAGVVGYTF.

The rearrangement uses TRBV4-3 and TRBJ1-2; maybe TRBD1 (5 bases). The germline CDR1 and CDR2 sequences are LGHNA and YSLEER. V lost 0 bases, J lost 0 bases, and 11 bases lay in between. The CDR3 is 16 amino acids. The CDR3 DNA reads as TGCGCCAGCAGCCAAGATGCTCAGGGTGCTAACTATGGCTACACCTTC. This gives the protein CASSQDAQGANYGYTF.

The CDR3, as DNA: TGTGCCAGCAGCTTAAGAGGGACAGGGGTCTACAATGAGCAGTTCTTC. It yields the protein CASSLRGTGVYNEQFF. The chain uses TRBV11-2 and TRBJ2-1; 10 bases are shared with TRBD1. Germline CDR1 reads SGHAT; CDR2 reads FQNNGV. Losses at the gene ends were 2 bases for V and 3 bases for J; bases not matched to a gene: 4. The length of the CDR3 is 16 residues.

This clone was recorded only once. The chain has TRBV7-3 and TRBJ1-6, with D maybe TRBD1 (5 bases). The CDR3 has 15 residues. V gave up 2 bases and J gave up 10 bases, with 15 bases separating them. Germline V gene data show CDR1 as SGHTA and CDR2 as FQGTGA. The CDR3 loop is CASSLGAYEWSPLHF. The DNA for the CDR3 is TGTGCCAGCAGCTTAGGGGCCTACGAGTGGTCACCCCTCCACTTT.

The CDR3 loop is CASSTGLEETQYF. Here the CDR3 DNA reads TGTGCCAGCTCAACAGGACTGGAAGAGACCCAGTACTTC. The J gene is TRBJ2-5, the V gene TRBV18, with D tentatively TRBD1 or TRBD2 (5 bases each). The V end was cut by 5 bases, the J end by 3 bases, with 10 bases between. Germline values: CDR1 KGHSH, CDR2 LQKENI. The CDR3 is 13 amino acids.

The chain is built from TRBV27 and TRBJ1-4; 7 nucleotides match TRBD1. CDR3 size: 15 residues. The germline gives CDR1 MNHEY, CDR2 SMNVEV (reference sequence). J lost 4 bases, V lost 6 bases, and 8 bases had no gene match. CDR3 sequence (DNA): TGTGCCAGCAGCAGCCCCGGACAGGTTAATGAAAAACTGTTTTTT. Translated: CASSSPGQVNEKLFF.

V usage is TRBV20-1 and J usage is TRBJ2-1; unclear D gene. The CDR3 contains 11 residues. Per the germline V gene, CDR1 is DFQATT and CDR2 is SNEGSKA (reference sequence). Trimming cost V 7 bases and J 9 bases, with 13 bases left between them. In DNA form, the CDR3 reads TGCAGTGTGGGTTCTACGACTGAGCAGTTCTTC. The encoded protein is CSVGSTTEQFF.